This T cell receptor beta chain appears in the sequencing data of a study of cytotoxic CD8 clonotypes in ibrutinib-treated CLL. Study outcomes and limitations: Public clonotypes, found uncommonly, either contracted or stayed stable on treatment. Clonality rose at ibrutinib response, held steady in sustained remission, and fell toward baseline at progression. Collection times varied between progressing and sustained-remission patients.

Genomic DNA in a quantity of about 2.2 micrograms was derived from cryopreserved PBMCs for TCR beta libraries. Generated by immunoSEQ multiplex PCR, the TCRdb table keeps only in-frame clones and is missing some. The table has 90,000 to 150,000 clones, roughly 60% seen once. Germline-derived CDR1 and CDR2 are MNHEY and SVGAGI. The CDR3 length is 15 residues. V was pared by 2 bases and J by 5 bases, with 10 bases between. Notes on this clone: What it binds is not known.

Sequenced here: PBMCs, sampled after 24 months of ibrutinib treatment. This TCR was recovered from a human donor with chronic lymphocytic leukemia. This chain joins TRBV6-5 and TRBJ1-6; D gene ambiguous. CDR3: CASSYAQVNNSPLHF. The CDR3 DNA sequence: TGTGCCAGCAGTTACGCGCAGGTTAATAATTCACCCCTCCACTTT.